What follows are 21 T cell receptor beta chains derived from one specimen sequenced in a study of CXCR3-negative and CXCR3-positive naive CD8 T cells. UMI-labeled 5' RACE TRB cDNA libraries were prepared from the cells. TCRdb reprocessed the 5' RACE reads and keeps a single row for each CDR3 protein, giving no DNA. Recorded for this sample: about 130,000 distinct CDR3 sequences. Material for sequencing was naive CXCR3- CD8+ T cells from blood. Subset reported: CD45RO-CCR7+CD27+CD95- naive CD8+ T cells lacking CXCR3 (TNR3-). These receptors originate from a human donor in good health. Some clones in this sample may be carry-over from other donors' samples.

The CDR3: CASSPEGWNEQFF. This rearrangement joins TRBV7-9 to TRBJ2-1; no DNA is available, so the TRBD1 call from TCRdb remains unchecked. Germline assignment: CDR1 SEHNR and CDR2 FQNEAQ (reference sequence). The CDR3 consists of 13 residues.

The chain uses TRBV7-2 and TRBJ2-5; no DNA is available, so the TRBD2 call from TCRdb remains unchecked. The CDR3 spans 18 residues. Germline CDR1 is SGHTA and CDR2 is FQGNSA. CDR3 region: CASSFSSRLAGLGETQYF. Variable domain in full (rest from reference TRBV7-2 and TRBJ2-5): GAGVSQSPSNKVTEKGKDVELRCDPISGHTALYWYRQSLGQGLEFLIYFQGNSAPDKSGLPSDRFSAERTGGSVSTLTIQRTQQEDSAVYLCASSFSSRLAGLGETQYFGPGTRLLVL.

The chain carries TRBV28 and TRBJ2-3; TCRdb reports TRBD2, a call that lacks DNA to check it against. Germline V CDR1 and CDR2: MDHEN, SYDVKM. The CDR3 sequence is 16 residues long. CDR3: CASSLLAGGNADTQYF.

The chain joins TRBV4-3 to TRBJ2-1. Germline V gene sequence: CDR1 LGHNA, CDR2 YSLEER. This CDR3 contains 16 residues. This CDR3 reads CASSLDSMSSYNEQFF.

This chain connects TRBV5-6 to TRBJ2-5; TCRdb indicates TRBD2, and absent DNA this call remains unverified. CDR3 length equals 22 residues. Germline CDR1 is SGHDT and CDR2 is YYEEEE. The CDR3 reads CASSEGGASAFDFTSRQETQYF.

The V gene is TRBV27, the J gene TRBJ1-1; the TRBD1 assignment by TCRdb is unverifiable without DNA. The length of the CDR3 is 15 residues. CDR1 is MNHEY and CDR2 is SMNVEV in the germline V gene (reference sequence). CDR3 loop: CASSSRNTGHTEAFF.

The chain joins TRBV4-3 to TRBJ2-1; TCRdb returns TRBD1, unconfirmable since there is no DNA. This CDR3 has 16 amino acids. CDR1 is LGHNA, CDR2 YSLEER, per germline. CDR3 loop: CASSQSGTPTSHEQFF.

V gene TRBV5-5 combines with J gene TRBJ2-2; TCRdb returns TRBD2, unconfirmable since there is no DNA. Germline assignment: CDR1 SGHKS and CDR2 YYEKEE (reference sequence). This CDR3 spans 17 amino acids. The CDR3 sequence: CASSLLVTSGIGGELFF.

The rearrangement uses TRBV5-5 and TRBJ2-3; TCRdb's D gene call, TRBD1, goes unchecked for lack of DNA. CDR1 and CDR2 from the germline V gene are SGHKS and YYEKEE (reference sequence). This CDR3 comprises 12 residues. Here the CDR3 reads CASTGGADTQYF.

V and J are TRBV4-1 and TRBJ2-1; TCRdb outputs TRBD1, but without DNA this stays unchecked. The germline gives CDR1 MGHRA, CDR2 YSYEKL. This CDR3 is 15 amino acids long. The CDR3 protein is CASSDRDMLTHEQFF.

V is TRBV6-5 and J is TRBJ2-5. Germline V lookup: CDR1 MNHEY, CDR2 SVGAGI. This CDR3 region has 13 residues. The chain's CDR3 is CASSYAGQETQYF.

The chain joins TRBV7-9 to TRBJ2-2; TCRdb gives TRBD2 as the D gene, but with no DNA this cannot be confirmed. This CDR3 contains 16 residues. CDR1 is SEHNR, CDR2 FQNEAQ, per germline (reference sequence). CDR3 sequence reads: CASSLAASGRPGELFF.

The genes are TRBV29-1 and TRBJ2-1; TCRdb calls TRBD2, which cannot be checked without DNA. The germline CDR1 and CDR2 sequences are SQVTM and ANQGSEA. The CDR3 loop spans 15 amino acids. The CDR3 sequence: CSVGRGGPLSNEQFF.

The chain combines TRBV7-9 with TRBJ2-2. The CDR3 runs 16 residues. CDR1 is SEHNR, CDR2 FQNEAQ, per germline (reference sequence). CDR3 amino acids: CASSLDLGTNTGELFF.

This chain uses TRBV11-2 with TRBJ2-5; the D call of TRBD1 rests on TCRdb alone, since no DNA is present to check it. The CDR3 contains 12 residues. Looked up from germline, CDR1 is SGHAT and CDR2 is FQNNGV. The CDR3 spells CASGPGSNPQYF.

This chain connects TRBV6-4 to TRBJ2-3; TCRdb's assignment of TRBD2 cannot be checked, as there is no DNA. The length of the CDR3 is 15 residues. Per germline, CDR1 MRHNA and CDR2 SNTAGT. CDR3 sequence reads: CASSDSRGDVDTQYF.

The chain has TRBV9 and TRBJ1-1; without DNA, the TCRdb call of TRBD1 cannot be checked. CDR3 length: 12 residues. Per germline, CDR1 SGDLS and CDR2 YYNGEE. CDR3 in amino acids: CASSRGGAGAFF.

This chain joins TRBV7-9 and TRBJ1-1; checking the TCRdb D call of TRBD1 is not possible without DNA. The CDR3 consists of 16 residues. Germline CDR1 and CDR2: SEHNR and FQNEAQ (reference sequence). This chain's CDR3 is CASSFPGGSRGPEAFF.

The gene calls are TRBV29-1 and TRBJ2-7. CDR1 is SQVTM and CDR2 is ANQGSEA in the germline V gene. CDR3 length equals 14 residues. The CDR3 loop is CSVELAGTTYEQYF.

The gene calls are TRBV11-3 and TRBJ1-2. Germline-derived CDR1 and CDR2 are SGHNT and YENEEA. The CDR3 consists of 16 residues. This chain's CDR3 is CASSSREGRGFYGYTF.

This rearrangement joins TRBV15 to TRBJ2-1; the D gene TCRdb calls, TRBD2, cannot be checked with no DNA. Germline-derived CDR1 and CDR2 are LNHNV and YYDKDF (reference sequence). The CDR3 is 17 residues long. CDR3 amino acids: CATSRHSGIPYTNEQFF.